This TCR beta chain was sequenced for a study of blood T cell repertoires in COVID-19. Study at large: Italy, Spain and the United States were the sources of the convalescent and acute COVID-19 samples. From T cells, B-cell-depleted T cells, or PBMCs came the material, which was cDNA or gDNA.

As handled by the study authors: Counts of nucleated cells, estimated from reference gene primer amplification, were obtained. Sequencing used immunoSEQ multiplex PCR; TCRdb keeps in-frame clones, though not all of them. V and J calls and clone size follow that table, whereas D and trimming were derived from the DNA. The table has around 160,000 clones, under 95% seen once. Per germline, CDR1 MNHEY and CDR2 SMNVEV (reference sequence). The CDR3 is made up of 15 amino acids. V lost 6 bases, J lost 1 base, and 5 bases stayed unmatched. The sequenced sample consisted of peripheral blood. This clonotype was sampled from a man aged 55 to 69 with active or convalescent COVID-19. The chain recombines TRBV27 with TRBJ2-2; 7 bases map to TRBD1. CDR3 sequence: CASSVDRVNTGELFF. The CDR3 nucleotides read TGTGCCAGCAGCGTCGACAGGGTGAACACCGGGGAGCTGTTTTTT.